This T cell receptor (beta chain) was captured by sequencing in a study of CD8 T cells in Susac syndrome. Included as multiple sclerosis controls were treatment-naive patients who had stable or active relapsing-remitting disease. In contrast to the negatively isolated CD8+ and CD4+ T cells, TEMRA cells were FACS-enriched. In the case of this clonotype: Its specificity is not known.

With 6 bases clipped from V and 2 bases from J, the junction kept 6 bases outside the gene matches. This CDR3 is built from 13 residues. Germline lookup yields CDR1 GTSNPN and CDR2 SVGIG (reference sequence). It was with random hexamers that roughly 0.45 to 1 ug RNA was reverse transcribed. Across 54 Vbeta and 13 Jbeta, TCR beta CDR3 was amplified with immunoSEQ multiplex PCR. TCRdb fed the immunoSEQ multiplex PCR reads into MiXCR, producing one record per CDR3 protein. The profile shows 200,000 to 250,000 distinct CDR3 sequences, 80% to 95% of them singletons. Findings of the study overall: The study recognized that the number of individuals in its TCR sequencing and HLA analysis was relatively small.

The TCR comes from a human donor with multiple sclerosis. What was sequenced was CD8+ T cells from PBMCs. The chain carries TRBV30 and TRBJ1-1, with 7 nucleotides matching TRBD1. Written as DNA, the CDR3 is TGTGCCTGTGCGACAGGGTCAAACACTGAAGCTTTCTTT. It translates to CACATGSNTEAFF.